This T cell receptor beta chain was observed in a study of T cell responses to AZD1222 COVID-19 vaccine (dated by TCRdb to the early 2020s). With respect to the entire study: AZD1222 recipients with second doses at about 4 weeks or about 12 weeks were pooled, because spike-specific TCR depth and breadth did not differ between schedules. Trial participants were enrolled by age into 18-55, 56-69 and 70-plus year subgroups, with approximately 150, 30 and 60 TCR-sequenced participants respectively. A total of 230 to 250 trial participants underwent TCR sequencing, of whom approximately 210 received two doses of AZD1222 and around 26 received two doses of the MenACWY control vaccine.

Study-wide conclusions, independent of this receptor: A significant rise in spike-specific TCR breadth and depth was observed after two AZD1222 doses relative to day 0 and relative to MenACWY recipients. Most participants were white British and females outnumbered males, and the authors suggested that clonal diversity may have been underestimated. In the small 56-69-year group, the increase in depth fell short of significance, most likely because of low power. No day 14 peak-response samples were available, so repertoires were characterized only after the peak T cell response. The vaccine-associated CD4 TCRs covered the entire spike protein, and the dominant responses fell in regions 160-218 and 743-854. Nearly half of unique spike-specific TCRs reportedly recognized epitopes outside regions mutated in the B.1.351 and B.1.1.7 variants. Conclusions about previously exposed vaccinees are limited because only a handful of AZD1222 recipients were SARS-CoV-2 seropositive at baseline.

The CDR3 regions of human TCRbeta chains were analyzed by immunosequencing. On the study's bioinformatics: Repertoire TCRs were checked for matches against a reference library of SARS-CoV-2-specific TCRs that had been generated using the MIRA antigen-specificity platform. Breadth was defined as the fraction of unique TCRs that were SARS-CoV-2-associated. Depth was defined as the fraction of total T cells that were SARS-CoV-2-associated. Using the MIRA data, each spike-specific TCR was mapped to the spike region that the TCR reacts to and placed in a CD4 or CD8 class. Log10-transformed breadth and depth values were compared by one-way ANOVA with Sidak's multiple comparisons tests. TCRdb re-hosts the immuneACCESS table, in-frame sequences only. Its copies lack some clones; in the studies checked, an unresolved V gene accounts for under half of them, and the cause for the rest is not known. From that table come the V and J calls and clone size; the DNA was used to work out D and trimming. A total of tens of thousands of clones appear in this sample, approximately 85% of them only once. 5% to 6% of the sample rests with the top ten.

V loses 2 bases, J loses 4 bases, and the germline ends lie 7 bases apart. CDR1 and CDR2, looked up from the germline V gene, are SGHRS and YFSETQ. There are 13 amino acids in the CDR3, from cysteine to phenylalanine inclusive. CDR3 DNA is the only sequence kept; it has 39 bases, read in frame from the first base. A word on this clone: Its antigen is not yet known. No base quality information exists; no much larger clone differs at one position.

This specimen's time point label, per the study, means: baseline before first vaccination. Vaccinee samples were obtained from the UK trials COV001 and COV002, which included a single-blind randomized controlled phase 2/3 trial of AZD1222 (ChAdOx1 nCoV-19) in healthy adults. For TCRbeta chain sequencing, PBMC samples were collected from trial participants at day 0 and at day 28 after the second dose. The material sequenced was peripheral blood, taken on day 0 of AZD1222 vaccination. This chain joins TRBV5-1 to TRBJ2-1; perhaps TRBD2 is the D gene, with 5 bases matching. The origin of this receptor is an adult in good health. The CDR3 protein: CASSLWTYNEQFF. The DNA sequence is as follows: TGCGCCAGCAGCTTATGGACTTACAATGAGCAGTTCTTC.